The next 5 T cell receptor beta chains were all read from a single sample in a study of cytomegalovirus exposure and HLA in healthy donors. Use of 60 Vbeta and 13 Jbeta primers characterized the PCR. Generated by immunoSEQ multiplex PCR, the TCRdb table keeps only in-frame clones and is missing some. This sample yields about 150,000 clones, of which almost 80% are seen a single time; about 6.9% belongs to the top ten. Sequenced: PBMCs. All receptors derive from a woman aged 35 to 49 in good health and CMV-seropositive.

This clone was found once. The chain joins TRBV6-5 to TRBJ2-2; D is uncertain. The V end was cut by 8 bases, the J end by 2 bases, with 9 bases between. This CDR3 is built from 13 residues. Germline V gene data show CDR1 as MNHEY and CDR2 as SVGAGI. The CDR3 spells CASLRINTGELFF. The CDR3 DNA sequence: TGTGCCAGCCTACGAATCAACACCGGGGAGCTGTTTTTT.

The chain uses TRBV29-1 and TRBJ2-5, with TRBD2 matching 11 bases. From germline, CDR1 is SQVTM and CDR2 ANQGSEA. The CDR3 extends over 14 amino acids. V trimming: 5 bases; J trimming: 0 bases; junction bases outside the gene matches: 2. The CDR3 here is CSVRLAGHQETQYF. As DNA, the CDR3 is TGCAGCGTTAGACTAGCGGGGCACCAAGAGACCCAGTACTTC.

This chain joins TRBV10-1 and TRBJ1-6, with no clear D. The V gene lost 0 bases and the J gene lost 8 bases, with 5 bases spanning the gap. This CDR3 region has 13 residues. Germline lookup yields CDR1 WNHNN and CDR2 SYGVQD (reference sequence). CDR3 in DNA: TGCGCCAGCAGTGAGTCTGTAGATTCACCCCTCCACTTT. Amino acids: CASSESVDSPLHF.

CDR3: CASSQGTSGGSYNEQFF. The CDR3 nucleotides read TGCGCCAGCAGCCAGGGGACTAGCGGGGGGTCTTACAATGAGCAGTTCTTC. The chain carries TRBV4-1 and TRBJ2-1; 15 bases fit TRBD2. V dropped 3 bases and J dropped 4; count of bases not matched to a gene: 4. The CDR3 runs 17 residues. Germline-derived CDR1 and CDR2 are MGHRA and YSYEKL.

The V and J genes are TRBV19 and TRBJ2-1, with a tentative D call TRBD2 (5 bases). The CDR3 is 14 residues long. V lost 4 bases, J lost 4 bases, and 11 bases lay in between. Germline V lookup: CDR1 LNHDA, CDR2 SQIVND (reference sequence). The CDR3 DNA reads as TGTGCCAGTAGTACTAGCCGTAATTACAATGAGCAGTTCTTC. It codes for CASSTSRNYNEQFF.